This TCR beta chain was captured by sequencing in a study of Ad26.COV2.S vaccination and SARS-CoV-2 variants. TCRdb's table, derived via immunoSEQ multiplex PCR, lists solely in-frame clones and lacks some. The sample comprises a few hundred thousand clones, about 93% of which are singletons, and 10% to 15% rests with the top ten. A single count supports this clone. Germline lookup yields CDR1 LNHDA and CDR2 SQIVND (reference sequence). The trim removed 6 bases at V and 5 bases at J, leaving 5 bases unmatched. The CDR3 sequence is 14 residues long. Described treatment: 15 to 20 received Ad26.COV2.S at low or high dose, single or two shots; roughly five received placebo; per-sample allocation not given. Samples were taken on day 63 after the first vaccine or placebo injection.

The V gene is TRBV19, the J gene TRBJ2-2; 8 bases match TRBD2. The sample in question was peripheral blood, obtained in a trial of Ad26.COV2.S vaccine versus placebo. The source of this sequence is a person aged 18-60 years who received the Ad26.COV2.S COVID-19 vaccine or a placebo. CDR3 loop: CASRQPGGTGELFF. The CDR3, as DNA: TGTGCCAGTAGACAGCCGGGGGGGACCGGGGAGCTGTTTTTT.